This TCR beta chain was retrieved from a study of blood T cell repertoires in COVID-19. Profiling relied on immunoSEQ multiplex PCR, and the TCRdb table lists in-frame clones only, not all of them. The sample has about 80,000 clones; almost 85% are singletons. CDR1 LNHDA and CDR2 SQIVND come from the germline V gene (reference sequence). Trimming shortened V by 3 bases and J by 4 bases, and 9 bases separated the two germline ends. The CDR3 has 13 amino acids. Sequencing was performed on peripheral blood. V and J are TRBV19 and TRBJ1-2, with D hard to call. The TCR sequence derives from a man aged 80 or over with acute or convalescent COVID-19. The chain's CDR3 is CASSIPPLYGYTF. CDR3 nucleotide sequence: TGTGCCAGTAGTATCCCCCCCCTCTATGGCTACACCTTC. The entire variable domain, with the rest obtained from reference TRBV19 and TRBJ1-2, is as follows: DGGITQSPKYLFRKEGQNVTLSCEQNLNHDAMYWYRQDPGQGLRLIYYSQIVNDFQKGDIAEGYSVSREKKESFPLTVTSAQKNPTAFYLCASSIPPLYGYTFGSGTRLTVV.